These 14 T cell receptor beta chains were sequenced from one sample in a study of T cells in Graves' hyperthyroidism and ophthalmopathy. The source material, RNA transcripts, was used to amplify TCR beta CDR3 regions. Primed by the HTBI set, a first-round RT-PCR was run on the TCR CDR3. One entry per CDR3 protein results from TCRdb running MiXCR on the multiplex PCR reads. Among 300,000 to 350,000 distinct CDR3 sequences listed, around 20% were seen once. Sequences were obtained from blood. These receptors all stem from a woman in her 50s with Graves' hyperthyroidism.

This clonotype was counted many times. CDR3 loop: CSAIRLARRGRSQYF. The CDR3, as DNA: TGCAGTGCTATTAGACTAGCGCGGCGGGGCAGGAGCCAGTACTTC. The chain is built from TRBV20-1 and TRBJ2-5; the match to TRBD2 covers 8 bases. This CDR3 has 15 residues. The J segment lost 10 bases and the V segment lost 4 bases, leaving 17 bases of the junction unmatched. CDR1 is DFQATT, CDR2 SNEGSKA, per germline (reference sequence).

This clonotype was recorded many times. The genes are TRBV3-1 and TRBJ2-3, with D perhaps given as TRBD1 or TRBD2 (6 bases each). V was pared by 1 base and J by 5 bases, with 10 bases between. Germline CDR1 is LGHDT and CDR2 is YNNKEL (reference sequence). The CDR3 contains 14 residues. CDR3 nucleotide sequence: TGTGCCAGCAGCCAAGTACGGGGGCTAGATACGCAGTATTTT. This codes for CASSQVRGLDTQYF.

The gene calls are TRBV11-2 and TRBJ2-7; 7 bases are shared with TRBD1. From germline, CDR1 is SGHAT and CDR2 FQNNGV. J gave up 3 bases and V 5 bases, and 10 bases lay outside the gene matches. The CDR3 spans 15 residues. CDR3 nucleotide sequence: TGTGCCAGCAGCCGAAGCGAGGGGGCGGGCTACGAGCAGTACTTC. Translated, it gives CASSRSEGAGYEQYF.

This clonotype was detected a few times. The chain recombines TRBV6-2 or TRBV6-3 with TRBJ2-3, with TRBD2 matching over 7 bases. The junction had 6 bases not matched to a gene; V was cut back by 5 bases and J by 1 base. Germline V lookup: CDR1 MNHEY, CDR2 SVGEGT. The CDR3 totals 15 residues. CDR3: CASSPLAIGTDTQYF. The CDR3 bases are TGTGCCAGCAGTCCACTAGCGATTGGCACAGATACGCAGTATTTT.

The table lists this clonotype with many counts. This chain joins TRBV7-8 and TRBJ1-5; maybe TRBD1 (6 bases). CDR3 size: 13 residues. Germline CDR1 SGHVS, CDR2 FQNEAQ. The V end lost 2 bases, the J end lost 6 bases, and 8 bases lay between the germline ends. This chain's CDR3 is CASSLQGFQPQHF. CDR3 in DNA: TGTGCCAGCAGCTTACAGGGGTTTCAGCCCCAGCATTTT.

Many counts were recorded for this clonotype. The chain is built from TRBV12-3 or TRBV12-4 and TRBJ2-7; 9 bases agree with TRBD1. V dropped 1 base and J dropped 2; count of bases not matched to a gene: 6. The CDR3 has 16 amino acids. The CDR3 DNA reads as TGTGCCAGCAGTTTAGTCTCCGGGACAGGGACCTACGAGCAGTACTTC. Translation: CASSLVSGTGTYEQYF.

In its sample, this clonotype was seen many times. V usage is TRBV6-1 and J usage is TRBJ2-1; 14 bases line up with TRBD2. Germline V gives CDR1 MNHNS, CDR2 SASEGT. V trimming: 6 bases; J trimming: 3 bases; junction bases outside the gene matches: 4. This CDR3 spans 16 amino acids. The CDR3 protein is CASRTSGGVVYNEQFF. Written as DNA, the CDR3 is TGTGCCAGCAGGACTAGCGGGGGGGTAGTCTACAATGAGCAGTTCTTC.

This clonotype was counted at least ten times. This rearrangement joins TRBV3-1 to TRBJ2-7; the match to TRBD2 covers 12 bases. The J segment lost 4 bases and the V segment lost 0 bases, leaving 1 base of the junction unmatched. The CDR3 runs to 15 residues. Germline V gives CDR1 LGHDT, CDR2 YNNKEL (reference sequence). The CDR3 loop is CASSQETSGRYEQYF. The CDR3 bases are TGTGCCAGCAGCCAAGAAACTAGCGGGAGGTACGAGCAGTACTTC.

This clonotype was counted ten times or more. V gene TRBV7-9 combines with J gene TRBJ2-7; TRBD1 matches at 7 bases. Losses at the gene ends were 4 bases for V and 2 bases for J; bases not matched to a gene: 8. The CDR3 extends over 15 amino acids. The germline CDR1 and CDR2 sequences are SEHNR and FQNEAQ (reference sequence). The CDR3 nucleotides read TGTGCCAGCAGCTCAGACAGGGAAAGCACCTACGAGCAGTACTTC. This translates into CASSSDRESTYEQYF. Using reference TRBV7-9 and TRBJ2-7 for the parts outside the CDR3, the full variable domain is DTGVSQNPRHKITKRGQNVTFRCDPISEHNRLYWYRQTLGQGPEFLTYFQNEAQLEKSRLLSDRFSAERPKGSFSTLEIQRTEQGDSAMYLCASSSDRESTYEQYFGPGTRLTVT.

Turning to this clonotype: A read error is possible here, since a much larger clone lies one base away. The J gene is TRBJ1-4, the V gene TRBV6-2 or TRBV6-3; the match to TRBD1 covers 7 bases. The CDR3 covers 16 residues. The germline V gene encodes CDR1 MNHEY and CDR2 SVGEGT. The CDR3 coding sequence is TGTGCCGGCAGTTACCAAATACTAGGGGGCTGGGAAAAACTGTTTTTT. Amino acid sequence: CAGSYQILGGWEKLFF.

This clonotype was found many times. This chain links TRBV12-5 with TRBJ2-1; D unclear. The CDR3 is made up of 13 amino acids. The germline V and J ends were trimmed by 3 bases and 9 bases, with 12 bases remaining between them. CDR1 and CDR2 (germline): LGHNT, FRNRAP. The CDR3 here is CASGFSEGGEQFF. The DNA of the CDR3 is TGTGCTAGTGGTTTCTCCGAAGGCGGTGAGCAGTTCTTC. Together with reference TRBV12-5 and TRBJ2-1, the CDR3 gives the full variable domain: DARVTQTPRHKVTEMGQEVTMRCQPILGHNTVFWYRQTMMQGLELLAYFRNRAPLDDSGMPKDRFSAEMPDATLATLKIQPSEPRDSAVYFCASGFSEGGEQFFGPGTRLTVL.

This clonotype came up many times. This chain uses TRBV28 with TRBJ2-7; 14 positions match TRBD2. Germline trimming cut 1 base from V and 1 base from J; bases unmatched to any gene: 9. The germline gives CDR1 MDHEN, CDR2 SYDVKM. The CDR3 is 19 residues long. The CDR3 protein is CASSLLLGLAGETSYEQYF. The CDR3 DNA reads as TGTGCCAGCAGTTTATTGTTGGGACTAGCGGGGGAGACGTCCTACGAGCAGTACTTC.

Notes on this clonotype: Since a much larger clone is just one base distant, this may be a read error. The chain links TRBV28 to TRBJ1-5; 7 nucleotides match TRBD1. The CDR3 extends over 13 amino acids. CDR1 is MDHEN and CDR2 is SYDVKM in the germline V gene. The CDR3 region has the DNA TGTGCCACTACAGGGGCGAGCAATCAGCCCCGGCATTTT. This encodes CATTGASNQPRHF.

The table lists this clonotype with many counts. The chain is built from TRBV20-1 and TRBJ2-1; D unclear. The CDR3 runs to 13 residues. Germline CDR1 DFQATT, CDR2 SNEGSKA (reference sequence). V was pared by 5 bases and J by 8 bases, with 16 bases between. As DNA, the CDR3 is TGCAGTGCTCTCACCCACGGTCTCGATGAGCAGTTCTTC. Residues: CSALTHGLDEQFF.